The TCR beta chain under discussion was sequenced for a study of blood T cell repertoires in COVID-19. Overall study context: Spain, Italy and the United States supplied samples that represented acute and convalescent COVID-19. Nucleic acid was either cDNA or gDNA, and it came from T cells, B-cell-depleted T cells, or PBMCs.

Per the original data handling: Cell counts per sample came from amplifying reference gene primers. Generated by immunoSEQ multiplex PCR, the TCRdb table keeps only in-frame clones and is missing some. V and J calls and clone size are those listed in that table; D and trimming were worked out from the DNA. Among approximately 210,000 clones listed, roughly 90% were seen once. The germline V gene has CDR1 LGHDT and CDR2 YNNKEL (reference sequence). The junction had 7 bases not matched to a gene; V was cut back by 5 bases and J by 4 bases. CDR3 length: 14 residues. Sequenced: peripheral blood. This chain connects TRBV3-1 (or the pseudogene TRBV3-2) to TRBJ1-1; TRBD1 matches 7 bases. The receptor was derived from a woman in her thirties or forties with acute or convalescent COVID-19. DNA of the CDR3: TGTGCCAGCAGCAACCAACAGGGGCCCACTGAAGCTTTCTTT. Translating it yields CASSNQQGPTEAFF.